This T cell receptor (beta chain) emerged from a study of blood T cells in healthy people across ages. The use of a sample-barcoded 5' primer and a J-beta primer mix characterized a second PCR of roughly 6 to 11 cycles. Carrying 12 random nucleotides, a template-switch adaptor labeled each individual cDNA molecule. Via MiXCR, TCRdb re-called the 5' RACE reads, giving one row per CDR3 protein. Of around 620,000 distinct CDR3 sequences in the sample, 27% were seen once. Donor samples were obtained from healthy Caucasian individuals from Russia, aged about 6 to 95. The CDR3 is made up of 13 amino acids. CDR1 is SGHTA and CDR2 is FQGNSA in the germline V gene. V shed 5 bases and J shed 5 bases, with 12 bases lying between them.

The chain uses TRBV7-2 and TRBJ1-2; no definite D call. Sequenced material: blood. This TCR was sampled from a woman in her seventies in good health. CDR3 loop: CASSPDPGYGYTF. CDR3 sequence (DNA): TGTGCCAGCAGCCCCGACCCGGGATATGGCTACACCTTC.